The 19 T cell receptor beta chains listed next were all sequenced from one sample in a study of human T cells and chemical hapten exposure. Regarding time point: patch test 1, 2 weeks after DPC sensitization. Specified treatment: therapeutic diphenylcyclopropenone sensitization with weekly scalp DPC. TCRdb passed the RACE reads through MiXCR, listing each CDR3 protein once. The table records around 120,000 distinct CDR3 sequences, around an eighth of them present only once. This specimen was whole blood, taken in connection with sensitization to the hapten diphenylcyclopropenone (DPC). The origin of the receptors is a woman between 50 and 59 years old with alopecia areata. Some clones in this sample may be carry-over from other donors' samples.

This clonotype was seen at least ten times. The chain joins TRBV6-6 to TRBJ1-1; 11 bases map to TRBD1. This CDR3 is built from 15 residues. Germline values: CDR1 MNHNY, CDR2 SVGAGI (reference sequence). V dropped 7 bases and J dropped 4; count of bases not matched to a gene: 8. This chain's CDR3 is CASTLLGTGGTEAFF. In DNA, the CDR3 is TGTGCCAGCACCCTATTAGGGACAGGGGGCACTGAAGCTTTCTTT.

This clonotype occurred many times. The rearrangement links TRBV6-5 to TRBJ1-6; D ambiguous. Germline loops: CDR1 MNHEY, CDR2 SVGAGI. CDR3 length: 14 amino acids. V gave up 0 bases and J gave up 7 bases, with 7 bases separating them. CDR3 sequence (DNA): TGTGCCAGCAGTTACTCGTCGGGAAATTCACCCCTCCACTTT. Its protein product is CASSYSSGNSPLHF.

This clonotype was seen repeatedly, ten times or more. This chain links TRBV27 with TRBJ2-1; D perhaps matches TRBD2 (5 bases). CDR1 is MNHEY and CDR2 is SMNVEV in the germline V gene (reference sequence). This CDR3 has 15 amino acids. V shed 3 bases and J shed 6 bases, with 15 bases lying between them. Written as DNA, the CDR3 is TGTGCCAGCAGTTTCGGCGGGTTCCCCCCCAATGAGCAGTTCTTC. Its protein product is CASSFGGFPPNEQFF.

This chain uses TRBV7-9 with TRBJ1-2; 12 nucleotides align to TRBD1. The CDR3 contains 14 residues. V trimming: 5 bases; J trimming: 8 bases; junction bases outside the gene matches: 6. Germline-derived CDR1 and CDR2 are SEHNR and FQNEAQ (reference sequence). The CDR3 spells CASSRPGTGGGYTF. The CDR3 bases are TGTGCCAGCAGCCGCCCTGGGACAGGGGGCGGCTACACCTTC.

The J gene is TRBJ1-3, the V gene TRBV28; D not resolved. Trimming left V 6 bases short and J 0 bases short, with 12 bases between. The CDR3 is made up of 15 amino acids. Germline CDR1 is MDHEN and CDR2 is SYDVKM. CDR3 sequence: CASSPPTVSGNTIYF. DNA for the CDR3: TGTGCCAGCAGCCCCCCCACGGTCTCTGGAAACACCATATATTTT.

The DNA of the CDR3 is TGCGCCAGCAGTGAGTCGTCGAACACTGAAGCTTTCTTT. Translated: CASSESSNTEAFF. The chain has TRBV10-1 and TRBJ1-1, with no clear D. Germline V gene data show CDR1 as WNHNN and CDR2 as SYGVQD (reference sequence). This CDR3 region has 13 residues. Between the trimmed V and J ends, which lost 0 bases and 1 base, there was a span of 3 bases.

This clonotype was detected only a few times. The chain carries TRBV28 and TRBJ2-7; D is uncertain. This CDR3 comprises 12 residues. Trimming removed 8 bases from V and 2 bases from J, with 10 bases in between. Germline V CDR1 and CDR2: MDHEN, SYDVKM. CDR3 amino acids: CASAGIPYEQYF. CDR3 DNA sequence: TGTGCCAGCGCCGGTATCCCCTACGAGCAGTACTTC.

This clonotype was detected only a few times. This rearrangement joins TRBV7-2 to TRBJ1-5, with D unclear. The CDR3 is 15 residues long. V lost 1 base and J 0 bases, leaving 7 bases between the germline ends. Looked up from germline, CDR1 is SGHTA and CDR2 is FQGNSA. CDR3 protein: CASSLGRSSNQPQHF. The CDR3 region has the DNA TGTGCCAGCAGCTTAGGACGGTCTAGCAATCAGCCCCAGCATTTT.

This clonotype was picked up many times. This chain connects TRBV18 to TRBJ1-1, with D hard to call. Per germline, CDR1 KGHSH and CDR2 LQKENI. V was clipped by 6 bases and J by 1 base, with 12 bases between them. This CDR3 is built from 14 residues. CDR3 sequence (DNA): TGTGCCAGCTCCCCGCCGGGCTCGAACACTGAAGCTTTCTTT. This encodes CASSPPGSNTEAFF.

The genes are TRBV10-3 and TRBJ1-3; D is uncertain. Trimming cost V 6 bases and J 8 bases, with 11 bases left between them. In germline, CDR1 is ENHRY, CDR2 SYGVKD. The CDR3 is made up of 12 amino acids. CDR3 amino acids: CAIRDGVDTIYF. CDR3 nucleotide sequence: TGTGCCATCAGAGATGGGGTGGACACCATATATTTT.

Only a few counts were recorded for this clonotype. CDR3 protein: CASSPQPTWNSPLHF. In DNA, the CDR3 is TGTGCCAGCAGCCCCCAGCCAACTTGGAATTCACCCCTCCACTTT. The chain joins TRBV7-2 to TRBJ1-6; no reliable D call. Germline V gene sequence: CDR1 SGHTA, CDR2 FQGNSA. The CDR3 spans 15 residues. V lost 5 bases to trimming and J lost 7 bases, with 15 bases between them.

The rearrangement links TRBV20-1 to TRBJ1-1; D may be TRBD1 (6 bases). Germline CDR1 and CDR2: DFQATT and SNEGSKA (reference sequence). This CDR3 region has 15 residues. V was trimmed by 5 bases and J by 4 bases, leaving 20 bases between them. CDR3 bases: TGCAGTGCTCCGGTGGGGGGGCAGAGAGGCACTGAAGCTTTCTTT. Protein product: CSAPVGGQRGTEAFF.

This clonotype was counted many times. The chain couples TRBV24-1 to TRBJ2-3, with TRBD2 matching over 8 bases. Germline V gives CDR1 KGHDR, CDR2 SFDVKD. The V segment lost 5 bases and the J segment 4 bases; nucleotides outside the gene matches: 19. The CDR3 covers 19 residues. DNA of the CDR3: TGTGCCACCAGTGGAATCCCGGGGGGGCTGGGAATTGACGCAGATACGCAGTATTTT. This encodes CATSGIPGGLGIDADTQYF.

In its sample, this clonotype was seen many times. For the CDR3, the DNA is TGCAGCGCCTACAGGGGGTTCGGCCCCAATGAGCAGTTCTTC. Its protein product is CSAYRGFGPNEQFF. V and J are TRBV29-1 and TRBJ2-1; 8 bases are a match to TRBD1. The trim removed 7 bases at V and 6 bases at J, leaving 11 bases unmatched. Germline V CDR1 and CDR2: SQVTM, ANQGSEA. This CDR3 has 14 residues.

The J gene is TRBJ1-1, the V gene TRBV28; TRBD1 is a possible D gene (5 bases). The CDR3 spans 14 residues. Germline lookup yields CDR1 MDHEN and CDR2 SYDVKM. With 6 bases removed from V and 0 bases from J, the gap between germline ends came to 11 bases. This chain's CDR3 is CASSPTAVNTEAFF. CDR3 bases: TGTGCCAGCAGCCCGACAGCAGTGAACACTGAAGCTTTCTTT.

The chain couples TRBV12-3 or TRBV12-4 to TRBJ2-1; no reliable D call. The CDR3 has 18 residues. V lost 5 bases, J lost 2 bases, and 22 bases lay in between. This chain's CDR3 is CASSPPPFRVLPYNEQFF. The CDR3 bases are TGTGCCAGCAGTCCCCCCCCCTTTCGGGTTCTCCCCTACAATGAGCAGTTCTTC.

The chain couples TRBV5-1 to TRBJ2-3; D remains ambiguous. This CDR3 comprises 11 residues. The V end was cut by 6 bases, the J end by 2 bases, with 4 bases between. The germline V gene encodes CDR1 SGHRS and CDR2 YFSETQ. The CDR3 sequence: CASTYTDTQYF. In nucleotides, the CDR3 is TGCGCCAGCACCTACACAGATACGCAGTATTTT. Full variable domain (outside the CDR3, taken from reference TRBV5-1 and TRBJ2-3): KAGVTQTPRYLIKTRGQQVTLSCSPISGHRSVSWYQQTPGQGLQFLFEYFSETQRNKGNFPGRFSGRQFSNSRSEMNVSTLELGDSALYLCASTYTDTQYFGPGTRLTVL.

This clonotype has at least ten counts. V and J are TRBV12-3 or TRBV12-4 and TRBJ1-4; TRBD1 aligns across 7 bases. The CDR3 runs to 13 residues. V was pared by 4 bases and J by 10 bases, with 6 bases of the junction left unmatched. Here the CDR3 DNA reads TGTGCCAGCAGTTACGACAGGGCGGGAAAACTGTTTTTT. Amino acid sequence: CASSYDRAGKLFF.

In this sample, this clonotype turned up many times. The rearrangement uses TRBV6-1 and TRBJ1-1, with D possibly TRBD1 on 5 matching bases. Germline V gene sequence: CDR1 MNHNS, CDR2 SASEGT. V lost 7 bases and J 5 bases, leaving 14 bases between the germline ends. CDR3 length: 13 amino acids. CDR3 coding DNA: TGTGCCAGCATCTTCTCAGGGCGAACTGAAGCTTTCTTT. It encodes CASIFSGRTEAFF.